This T cell receptor (beta chain) was found in a study of identical twins. V lost 0 bases and J lost 3; bases outside the gene matches: 5. Germline V gives CDR1 MNHEY, CDR2 SVGAGI. The CDR3 contains 15 residues. This clonotype was seen a handful of times. TCRdb passed the 5' RACE reads through MiXCR, listing each CDR3 protein once. The sample lists fewer than 250,000 distinct CDR3 sequences, approximately 8.3% occurring once. These data were likewise used in another study, on yellow fever vaccine responses in identical twins.

Sequenced: memory (CD45RO+) T cells sorted from blood. V usage is TRBV6-5 and J usage is TRBJ2-7; 7 bases align to TRBD2. The receptor was derived from a woman in her late teens or twenties in good health. CDR3 DNA: TGTGCCAGCAGTTACTCGAACCCTAGCGGCTACGAGCAGTACTTC. This gives the protein CASSYSNPSGYEQYF.